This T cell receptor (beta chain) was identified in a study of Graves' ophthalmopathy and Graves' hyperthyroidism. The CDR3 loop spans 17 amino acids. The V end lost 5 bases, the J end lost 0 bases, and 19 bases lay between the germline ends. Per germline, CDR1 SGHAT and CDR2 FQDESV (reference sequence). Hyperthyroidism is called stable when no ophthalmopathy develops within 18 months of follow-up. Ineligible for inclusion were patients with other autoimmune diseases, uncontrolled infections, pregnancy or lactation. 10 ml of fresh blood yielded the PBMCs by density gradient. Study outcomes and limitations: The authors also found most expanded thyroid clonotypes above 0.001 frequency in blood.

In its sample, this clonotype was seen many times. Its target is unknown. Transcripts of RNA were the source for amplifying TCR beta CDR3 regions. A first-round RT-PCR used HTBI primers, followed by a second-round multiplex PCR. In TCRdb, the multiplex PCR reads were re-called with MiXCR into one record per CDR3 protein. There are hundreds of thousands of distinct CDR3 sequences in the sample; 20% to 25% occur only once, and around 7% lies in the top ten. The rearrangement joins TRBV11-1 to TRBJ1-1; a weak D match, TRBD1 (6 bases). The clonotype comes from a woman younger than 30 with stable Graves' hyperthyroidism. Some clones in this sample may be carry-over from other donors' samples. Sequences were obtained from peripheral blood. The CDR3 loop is CASSTWAGAPMNTEAFF. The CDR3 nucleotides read TGTGCCAGCAGCACATGGGCGGGGGCCCCTATGAACACTGAAGCTTTCTTT.